Shown below are 5 T cell receptor beta chains from a single sample sequenced in a study of memory CD4+ T cells and cytomegalovirus serostatus. Generated by immunoSEQ multiplex PCR, the TCRdb table keeps only in-frame clones and is missing some. The data show some 57,000 clones, around 85% seen once. The sort gate was single viable CD3+CD4+CD8-CD45RO+ cells for memory CD4+ T cells. Sequencing input: memory CD4+ T cells from blood. The receptors here all came from an adult in good health and CMV-seronegative.

The CDR3 bases are TGCGCCAGCAGCTTGGCGATTCGCTACTCACCCCTCCACTTT. Its protein product is CASSLAIRYSPLHF. The genes are TRBV5-1 and TRBJ1-6; D unclear. Trimming removed 0 bases from V and 10 bases from J, with 11 bases in between. Germline CDR1 reads SGHRS; CDR2 reads YFSETQ. This CDR3 is 14 amino acids long.

The V gene is TRBV19, the J gene TRBJ2-6; D is uncertain. Germline loops: CDR1 LNHDA, CDR2 SQIVND (reference sequence). CDR3 length: 14 residues. V gave up 4 bases and J gave up 1 base, with 5 bases separating them. This chain's CDR3 is CASSKGSGANVLTF. The CDR3 nucleotides read TGTGCCAGTAGTAAGGGATCTGGGGCCAACGTCCTGACTTTC.

About this clone itself: Other DNA sequences in this sample translate to the same CDR3. The rearrangement links TRBV9 to TRBJ2-3; D is ambiguous. This CDR3 is built from 14 residues. The germline V gene encodes CDR1 SGDLS and CDR2 YYNGEE. V lost 0 bases and J lost 1, with 6 bases in between. The CDR3 DNA reads as TGTGCCAGCAGCGTAGCCAGCGGCACAGATACGCAGTATTTT. Translation: CASSVASGTDTQYF.

The chain couples TRBV29-1 to TRBJ2-3; 7 bases match TRBD2. Per the germline V gene, CDR1 is SQVTM and CDR2 is ANQGSEA. Unmatched junction bases numbered 2, after V lost 7 bases and J lost 1 base. The CDR3 runs to 12 residues. CDR3 nucleotides: TGCAGCGCTAGCGGAGGCACAGATACGCAGTATTTT. This gives the protein CSASGGTDTQYF.

The chain couples TRBV5-1 to TRBJ2-7, with unresolved D. Germline V gene sequence: CDR1 SGHRS, CDR2 YFSETQ. The CDR3 length is 13 residues. V was trimmed by 1 base and J by 3 bases, leaving 8 bases between them. The CDR3 here is CASSLLIGYEQYF. As DNA, the CDR3 is TGCGCCAGCAGCTTGTTAATCGGCTACGAGCAGTACTTC.